This section outlines one T cell receptor (beta chain) sequence together with its context. The data stem from a study of blood T cell repertoires in COVID-19. Assay used: immunoSEQ multiplex PCR; TCRdb lists only in-frame clones, some missing. The sample yields 300,000 to 400,000 clones, roughly 90% seen once. The age range of participants was about 18 to 95 years, with residence in about two dozen US areas. Trimming left V 7 bases short and J 4 bases short, with 11 bases between. CDR1 and CDR2 from the germline V gene are SNHLY and FYNNEI. The CDR3 loop spans 13 amino acids. Sample: PBMCs or T cells enriched from blood (not recorded which). The chain carries TRBV2 and TRBJ2-1; possible D gene TRBD1, 5 bases. The source of this sequence is a man in his 60s who had recovered from COVID-19. The chain's CDR3 is CASIETVYNEQFF. The DNA for the CDR3 is TGTGCCAGCATTGAGACAGTATACAATGAGCAGTTCTTC.